The 2 T cell receptor beta chains below were found in one sample sequenced in a study of cytomegalovirus exposure and HLA in healthy donors. PCR employed 60 Vbeta and 13 Jbeta primers. Data came from immunoSEQ multiplex PCR; TCRdb stores just in-frame clones and leaves some out. The sample lists fewer than 200,000 clones; around 72% were seen once. The sequencing input was PBMCs. The receptors here all came from a man aged 40-50 years in good health and CMV-seropositive.

In this sample, this clone turned up once. This chain uses TRBV27 with TRBJ2-7; 13 bases agree with TRBD2. V trimming: 5 bases; J trimming: 5 bases; junction bases outside the gene matches: 12. CDR1 is MNHEY and CDR2 is SMNVEV in the germline V gene (reference sequence). CDR3 length: 17 residues. The CDR3 DNA follows: TGTGCCAGCAGTCCCAAGGGGGGGACTAGCGGGAAAAACGAGCAGTACTTC. Translated, it gives CASSPKGGTSGKNEQYF.

This chain connects TRBV11-2 to TRBJ2-7; D is unclear. The CDR3 is 12 amino acids. CDR1 and CDR2 (germline): SGHAT, FQNNGV. V lost 1 base and J lost 2, with 3 bases in between. The CDR3 DNA reads TGTGCCAGCAGCTTAGGCGCCTACGAGCAGTACTTC. It encodes CASSLGAYEQYF.